This T cell receptor beta chain is drawn from a study of regulatory T cells in long-lasting Graves disease. Study-wide context: Over 5 years on antithyroid drugs plus positive TSH receptor antibodies marked Graves' disease as persistent.

General study findings and limits: Persistent disease was associated with favored TRBV28 usage and with favored use of TRBJ1-2 and TRBJ2-5. Relative to new patients (around 1,000), persistent patients exhibited greater sharing of public clonotypes (over 2,500).

Concerning this clonotype itself: What it binds is unknown.

Researchers made TCR beta libraries by using iRepertoire HTBI primers and running Arm-PCR on CDR3 regions. MiXCR, run by TCRdb on the multiplex PCR reads, gives a single entry per CDR3 protein. Of a few hundred thousand distinct CDR3 sequences detected, around 23% appear once; the ten largest clones hold around 30%. V lost 5 bases to trimming and J lost 8 bases, with 14 bases between them. In germline, CDR1 is MGHRA, CDR2 YSYEKL. The CDR3 has 13 residues. As for time point: persistent/refractory GD, antithyroid drugs over 5 years with positive TRAb. RNA from PBMCs was the source of the TCR library. The clonotype originates from a woman aged 40 to 50 with Graves disease. The source was peripheral blood mononuclear cells (PBMCs), collected when the disease was refractory, from a patient treated with antithyroid drugs. This chain joins TRBV4-1 and TRBJ2-3, with a possible D match to TRBD2 (5 bases). CDR3 in DNA: TGCGCCAGCAGCACGACTACGTTAGGTACGCAGTATTTT. Residues: CASSTTTLGTQYF.